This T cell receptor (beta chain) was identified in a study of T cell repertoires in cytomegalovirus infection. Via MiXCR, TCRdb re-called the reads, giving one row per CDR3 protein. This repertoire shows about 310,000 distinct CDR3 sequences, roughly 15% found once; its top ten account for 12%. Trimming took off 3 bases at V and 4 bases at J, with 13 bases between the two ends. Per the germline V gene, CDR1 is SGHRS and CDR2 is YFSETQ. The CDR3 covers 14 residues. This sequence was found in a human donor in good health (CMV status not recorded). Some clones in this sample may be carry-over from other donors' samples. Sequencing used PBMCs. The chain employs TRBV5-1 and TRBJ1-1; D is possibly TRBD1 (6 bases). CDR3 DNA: TGCGCCAGCAGCTCAATGGGGGCAGGCACTGAAGCTTTCTTT. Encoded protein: CASSSMGAGTEAFF.